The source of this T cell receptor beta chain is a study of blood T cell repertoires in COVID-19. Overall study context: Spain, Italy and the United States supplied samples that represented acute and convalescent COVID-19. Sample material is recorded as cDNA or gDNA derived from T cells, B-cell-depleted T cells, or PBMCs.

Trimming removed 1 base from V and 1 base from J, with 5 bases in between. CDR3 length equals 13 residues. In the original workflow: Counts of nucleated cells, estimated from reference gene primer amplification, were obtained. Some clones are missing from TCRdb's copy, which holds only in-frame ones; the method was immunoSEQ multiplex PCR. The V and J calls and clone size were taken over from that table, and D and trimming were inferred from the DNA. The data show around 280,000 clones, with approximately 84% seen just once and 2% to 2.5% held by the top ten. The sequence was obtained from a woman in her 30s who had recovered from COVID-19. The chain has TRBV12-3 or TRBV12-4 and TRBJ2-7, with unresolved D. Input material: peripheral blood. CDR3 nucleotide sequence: TGTGCCAGCAGTTTAGGGCAGTCCTACGAGCAGTACTTC. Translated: CASSLGQSYEQYF.